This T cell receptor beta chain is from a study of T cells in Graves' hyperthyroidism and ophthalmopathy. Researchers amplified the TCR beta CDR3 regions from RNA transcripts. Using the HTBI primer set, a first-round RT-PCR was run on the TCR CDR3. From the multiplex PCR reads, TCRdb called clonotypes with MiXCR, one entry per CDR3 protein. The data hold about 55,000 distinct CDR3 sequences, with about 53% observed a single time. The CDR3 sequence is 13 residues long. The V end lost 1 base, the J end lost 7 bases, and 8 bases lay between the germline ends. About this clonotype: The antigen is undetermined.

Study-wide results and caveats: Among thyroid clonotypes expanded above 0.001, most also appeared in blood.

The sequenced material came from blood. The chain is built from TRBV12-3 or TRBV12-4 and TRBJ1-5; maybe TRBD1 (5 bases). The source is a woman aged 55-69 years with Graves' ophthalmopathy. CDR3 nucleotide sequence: TGTGCCAGCAGTTTAGTTGGGGGACAGCCCCAGCATTTT. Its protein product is CASSLVGGQPQHF.